A selection of T cell receptor beta chains follows, all from one sample in a study of STAT5B mutations in CD4+ large granular lymphocyte leukemia. Profiled with immunoSEQ multiplex PCR; TCRdb holds only in-frame clones, not every one. Here the sample spans 25,000 to 35,000 clones, approximately 71% being singletons. The source material was CD4+ T cells from blood buffy coats. All receptors derive from a human donor in good health. The CDR3 runs from the conserved cysteine through the conserved F or W. D genes are given only for firm matches. Expanded clones get a size class; other rows say once, few or many, or leave the size out.

CDR3 DNA | CDR3 protein | J gene | V gene | clone size | D gene
TGCGCCAGCAGCTTGGACCCGGCCTACGAGCAGTACTTC | CASSLDPAYEQYF | TRBJ2-7 | TRBV5-1 | NA | NA
TGTGCCAGCTATGGACAGGTGTATGGCTACACCTTC | CASYGQVYGYTF | TRBJ1-2 | TRBV5-4 | few | TRBD1
TGTGCCAGTAGGCATGGTACTAGCGGGGCCTACGAGCAGTACTTC | CASRHGTSGAYEQYF | TRBJ2-7 | TRBV19 | NA | TRBD2
TGTGCCAGCAGTGAGATGTATTCCGGGACAGGGAATCGGGGATTTTCTGAAGCTTTCTTT | CASSEMYSGTGNRGFSEAFF | TRBJ1-1 | TRBV6-1 | NA | TRBD1
TGTGCCAGCAGGTCCCGAACAGGGGTCGGAACTGAAGCTTTCTTT | CASRSRTGVGTEAFF | TRBJ1-1 | TRBV28 | few | TRBD1
TGTGCCAGCATGTGCGGTAGCAATCAGCCCCAGCATTTT | CASMCGSNQPQHF | TRBJ1-5 | TRBV7-3 | NA | NA
TGTGCCATCAGCAATAGGGTAGACGGAAACACCATATATTTT | CAISNRVDGNTIYF | TRBJ1-3 | TRBV10-3 | NA | NA
TGTGCCAGCAGCGCCGAAAAACTGTTTTTT | CASSAEKLFF | TRBJ1-4 | TRBV25-1 | NA | NA
TGTGCCAGCAGGGGGTCAGGGGGCCCTAATGAAAAACTGTTTTTT | CASRGSGGPNEKLFF | TRBJ1-4 | TRBV28 | NA | TRBD1
TGCAGCGTTGGGCCGGGCGGAGCGGGGGGGGCCGGAGACATTCAGTACTTC | CSVGPGGAGGAGDIQYF | TRBJ2-4 | TRBV29-1 | NA | TRBD2
TGTGCCAGCAGTGACAGAAACATTCAGTACTTC | CASSDRNIQYF | TRBJ2-4 | TRBV2 | NA | NA
TGTGCCAGCTCAGCTCCGGGACTAGCGGCCTCGGGGACCCAGTACTTC | CASSAPGLAASGTQYF | TRBJ2-5 | TRBV18 | NA | TRBD2
TGTGCCACCTCCCGGGACAGGGGCTTGGAGACCCAGTACTTC | CATSRDRGLETQYF | TRBJ2-5 | TRBV10-3 | NA | TRBD1
TGTGCCTGGAGCAGTTGGGGTCAGGAGACCCAGTACTTC | CAWSSWGQETQYF | TRBJ2-5 | TRBV30 | once | NA
TGTGCCAGCAGTTTACAGGGCACTGAAGCTTTCTTT | CASSLQGTEAFF | TRBJ1-1 | TRBV28 | NA | NA
TGTGCCAGTAGACCTTCAGGGACTAGCGGCTTACTAGCCAAAAACATTCAGTACTTC | CASRPSGTSGLLAKNIQYF | TRBJ2-4 | TRBV19 | NA | TRBD2
TGTGCCAGCAGCCGGCGAGCCAGGGGGACCTACGAGCAGTACTTC | CASSRRARGTYEQYF | TRBJ2-7 | TRBV27 | NA | TRBD1
TGTGCCAGCAGCTTGGGGGGGGGAGGAACTAACTATGGCTACACCTTC | CASSLGGGGTNYGYTF | TRBJ1-2 | TRBV5-4 | NA | NA
TGTGCCAGCAGCGTCCAGGGTAGGAGGACCGGGGAGCTGTTTTTT | CASSVQGRRTGELFF | TRBJ2-2 | TRBV5-4 | NA | NA
TGTGCCAGCAGCTTAGGAGGACAGGGGGCAAATTCACCCCTCCACTTT | CASSLGGQGANSPLHF | TRBJ1-6 | TRBV7-6 | NA | TRBD1
TGTGCCAGCTCACCACCGTCTAGCGCCCCAGATACGCAGTATTTT | CASSPPSSAPDTQYF | TRBJ2-3 | TRBV18 | NA | NA
TGTGCCAGCACCTCAGCCGGGGGCAACACAGATACGCAGTATTTT | CASTSAGGNTDTQYF | TRBJ2-3 | TRBV28 | NA | NA
TGTGCCAGCAGTTTAGAGGGGGCGCGATCCCGACAACTCTACTATGGCTACACCTTC | CASSLEGARSRQLYYGYTF | TRBJ1-2 | TRBV27 | few | TRBD1
TGCAGCGCGGGACAGGGCATCAATCAGCCCCAGCATTTT | CSAGQGINQPQHF | TRBJ1-5 | TRBV29-1 | NA | TRBD1
TGTGCCAGTAGTATAGATGTTAGCGGGGGAGACCCCAAGAGAACCCAGTACTTC | CASSIDVSGGDPKRTQYF | TRBJ2-5 | TRBV19 | NA | TRBD2
TGTGCCAGCAGTTTATCACTAGCGGGGGCGGGGGAGACCCAGTACTTC | CASSLSLAGAGETQYF | TRBJ2-5 | TRBV28 | NA | TRBD2
TGTGCCAGCAGCTTCAGTAGCAATCAGCCCCAGCATTTT | CASSFSSNQPQHF | TRBJ1-5 | TRBV7-2 | NA | NA
TGTGCCAGCAGTAAGGGGGGACAGTTGAACACTGAAGCTTTCTTT | CASSKGGQLNTEAFF | TRBJ1-1 | TRBV6-5 | few | TRBD1
TGTGCCAGCAGCGGGCGTCGGGGGAACACTGAAGCTTTCTTT | CASSGRRGNTEAFF | TRBJ1-1 | TRBV21-1 | NA | NA
TGTGCCAGCCGCGCCCTGGACAACTATGGCTACACCTTC | CASRALDNYGYTF | TRBJ1-2 | TRBV2 | few | NA
TGTGCCAGCAGCGCCCATCCTAACACCGCTAACTATGGCTACACCTTC | CASSAHPNTANYGYTF | TRBJ1-2 | TRBV9 | NA | NA
TGTGCCAGCTCAATAAACCAGGGGGCAAGGGAAAAACTGTTTTTT | CASSINQGAREKLFF | TRBJ1-4 | TRBV18 | few | TRBD1
TGTGCCAGCAGTTTAGCGCTCACCAGGGCCCAGTACTTC | CASSLALTRAQYF | TRBJ2-5 | TRBV28 | NA | NA
TGTGCCAGCAGCGTAGGAGGGACAGATTCACCCCTCCACTTT | CASSVGGTDSPLHF | TRBJ1-6 | TRBV9 | NA | TRBD1
TGTGCCAGCAGCGTCCTAGCGGGGGTCACCGGGGAGCTGTTTTTT | CASSVLAGVTGELFF | TRBJ2-2 | TRBV5-5 | NA | TRBD2
TGCGCCAGCAGCCAAGAGGACAGGGGGTACGAGCAGTACTTC | CASSQEDRGYEQYF | TRBJ2-7 | TRBV4-1 | NA | TRBD1
TGTGCCAGTAGTAGGCCGGGACAGTTGAACACTGAAGCTTTCTTT | CASSRPGQLNTEAFF | TRBJ1-1 | TRBV19 | NA | TRBD1
TGTGCCAGCAGTTACTCAGGGTATGGGAATCAGCCCCAGCATTTT | CASSYSGYGNQPQHF | TRBJ1-5 | TRBV6-5 | once | NA
TGTGCCAGCAGTGAACCAATCCCGATGAACACTGAAGCTTTCTTT | CASSEPIPMNTEAFF | TRBJ1-1 | TRBV6-1 | NA | NA
TGTGCCAGCAGCTCCGACTGGGGGAGCAATCAGCCCCAGCATTTT | CASSSDWGSNQPQHF | TRBJ1-5 | TRBV5-8 | NA | NA
TGTGCCACTTCGAAGGACCAACTCTCTGGGGCCAACGTCCTGACTTTC | CATSKDQLSGANVLTF | TRBJ2-6 | TRBV18 | NA | NA
TGTGCCAGCAGTGAAGACGGGATCGGGTTTGGCTACACCTTC | CASSEDGIGFGYTF | TRBJ1-2 | TRBV2 | NA | NA